This T cell receptor (beta chain) came from a study of shared clonotypes between healthy human individuals. Generated by immunoSEQ multiplex PCR, the TCRdb table keeps only in-frame clones and is missing some. The sample holds 850,000 to 1,200,000 clones; 75% are singletons and the top ten take over 1.3%. CDR1 is MNHEY and CDR2 is SVGAGI in the germline V gene. The V gene lost 4 bases and the J gene lost 3 bases, with 10 bases spanning the gap. The CDR3 loop spans 14 amino acids. This chain joins TRBV6-5 and TRBJ1-3; D ambiguous. The sequenced sample was memory CD4+ T cells sorted from blood. The subset denotes: CD45RA-negative fraction. This TCR was sampled from a man between 18 and 35 years old in good health. The chain's CDR3 is CASSFRADGNTIYF. As DNA, the CDR3 is TGTGCCAGCAGTTTCCGGGCCGATGGAAACACCATATATTTT.